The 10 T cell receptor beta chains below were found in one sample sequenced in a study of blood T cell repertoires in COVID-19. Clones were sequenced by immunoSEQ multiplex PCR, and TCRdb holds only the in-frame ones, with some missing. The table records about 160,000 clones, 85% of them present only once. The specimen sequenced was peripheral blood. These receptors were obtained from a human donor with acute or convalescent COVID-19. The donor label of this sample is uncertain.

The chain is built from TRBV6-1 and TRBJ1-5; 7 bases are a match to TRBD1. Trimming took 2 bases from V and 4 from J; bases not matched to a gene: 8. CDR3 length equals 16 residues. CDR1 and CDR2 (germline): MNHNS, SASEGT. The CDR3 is CASSELEGAKNQPQHF. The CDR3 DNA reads TGTGCCAGCAGTGAACTGGAGGGGGCTAAAAATCAGCCCCAGCATTTT.

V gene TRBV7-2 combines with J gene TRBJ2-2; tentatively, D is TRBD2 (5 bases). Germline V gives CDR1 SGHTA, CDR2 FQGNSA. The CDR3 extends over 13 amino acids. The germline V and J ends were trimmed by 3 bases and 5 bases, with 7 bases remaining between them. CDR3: CASSLRGTGELFF. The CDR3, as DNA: TGTGCCAGCAGCTTGAGAGGGACCGGGGAGCTGTTTTTT.

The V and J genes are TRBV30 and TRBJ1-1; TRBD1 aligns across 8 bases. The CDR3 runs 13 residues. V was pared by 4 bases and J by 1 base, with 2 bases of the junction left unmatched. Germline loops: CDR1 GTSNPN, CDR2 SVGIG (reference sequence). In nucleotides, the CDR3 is TGTGCCTGGAAGGACAGGGCGAACACTGAAGCTTTCTTT. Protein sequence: CAWKDRANTEAFF. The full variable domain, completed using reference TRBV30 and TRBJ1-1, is SQTIHQWPATLVQPVGSPLSLECTVEGTSNPNLYWYRQAAGRGLQLLFYSVGIGQISSEVPQNLSASRPQDRQFILSSKKLLLSDSGFYLCAWKDRANTEAFFGQGTRLTVV.

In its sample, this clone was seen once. CDR3: CASSVGDSPWGTNEKLFF. CDR3 DNA sequence: TGTGCCAGCAGCGTAGGGGACAGCCCCTGGGGAACTAATGAAAAACTGTTTTTT. V usage is TRBV9 and J usage is TRBJ1-4; TRBD1 agrees at 7 bases. In germline, CDR1 is SGDLS, CDR2 YYNGEE. The CDR3 runs 18 residues. The trim removed 0 bases at V and 1 base at J, leaving 9 bases unmatched.

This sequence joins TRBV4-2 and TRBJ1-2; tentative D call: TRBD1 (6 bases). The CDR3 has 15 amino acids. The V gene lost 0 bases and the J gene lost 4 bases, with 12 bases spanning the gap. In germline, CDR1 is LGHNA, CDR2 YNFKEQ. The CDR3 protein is CASSQELDSLYGYTF. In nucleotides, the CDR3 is TGTGCCAGCAGCCAAGAGTTGGACAGCCTCTATGGCTACACCTTC.

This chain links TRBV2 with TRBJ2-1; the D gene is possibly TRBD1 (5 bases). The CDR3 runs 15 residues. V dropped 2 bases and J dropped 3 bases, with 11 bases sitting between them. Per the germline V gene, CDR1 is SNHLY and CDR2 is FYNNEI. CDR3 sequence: CASSEKQAIYNEQFF. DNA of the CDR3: TGTGCCAGCAGTGAAAAACAGGCCATCTACAATGAGCAGTTCTTC.

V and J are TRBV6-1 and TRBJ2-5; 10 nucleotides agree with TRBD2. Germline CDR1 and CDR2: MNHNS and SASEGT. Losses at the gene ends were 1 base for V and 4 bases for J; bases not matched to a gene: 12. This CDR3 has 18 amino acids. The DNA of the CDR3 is TGTGCCAGCAGTGAAGTACTGAAGCGGGGGGGGCTGATAGAGACCCAGTACTTC. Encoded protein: CASSEVLKRGGLIETQYF.

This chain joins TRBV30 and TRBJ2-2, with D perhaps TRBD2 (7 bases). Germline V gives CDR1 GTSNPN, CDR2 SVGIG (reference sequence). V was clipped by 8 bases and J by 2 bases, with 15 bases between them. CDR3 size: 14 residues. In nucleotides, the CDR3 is TGTGCCCGAAGGGGGGGATTAAACACCGGGGAGCTGTTTTTT. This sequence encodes CARRGGLNTGELFF.

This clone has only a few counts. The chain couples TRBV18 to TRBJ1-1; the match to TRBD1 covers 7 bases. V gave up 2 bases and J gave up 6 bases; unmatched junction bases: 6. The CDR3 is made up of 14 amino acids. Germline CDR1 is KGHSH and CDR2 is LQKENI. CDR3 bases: TGTGCCAGCTCACCAGTAGGGGGCAGCGCTGAAGCTTTCTTT. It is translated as CASSPVGGSAEAFF.

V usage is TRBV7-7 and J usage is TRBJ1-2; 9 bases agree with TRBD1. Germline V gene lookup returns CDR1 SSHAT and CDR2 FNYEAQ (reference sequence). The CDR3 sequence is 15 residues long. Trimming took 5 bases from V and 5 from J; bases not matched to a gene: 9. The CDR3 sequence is CASSRTGEGGYGYTF. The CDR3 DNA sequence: TGTGCCAGCAGCCGGACAGGGGAAGGAGGGTATGGCTACACCTTC. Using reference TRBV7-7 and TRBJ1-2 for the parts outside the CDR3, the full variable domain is GAGVSQSPRYKVTKRGQDVTLRCDPISSHATLYWYQQALGQGPEFLTYFNYEAQPDKSGLPSDRFSAERPEGSISTLTIQRTEQRDSAMYRCASSRTGEGGYGYTFGSGTRLTVV.